The rows below give T cell receptor beta chains drawn from one sample of a study of OX40 agonist ivuxolimab in advanced cancers. Here immunoSEQ multiplex PCR was the method, and the copy in TCRdb shows in-frame clones only, minus some. The sample lists some 35,000 clones; approximately 79% were seen once. Sequences were derived from CD4+ or CD8+ T cells sorted from blood, sampled in a trial of the OX40 agonist ivuxolimab. The receptors come from an adult with an advanced solid tumor such as melanoma, head and neck, liver or kidney cancer. Each CDR3 is given with its conserved first and last residue. Each record gives: clone size, J gene, D gene, V gene, CDR3 protein, CDR3 DNA. A D gene is named only where the DNA matches it firmly. Not all rows give a size; the values are once, few, many and, for expanded clones, a class.

clone size: NA
J gene: TRBJ2-2
D gene: NA
V gene: TRBV7-8
CDR3 protein: CASQLEGETNTGELFF
CDR3 DNA: TGTGCCAGCCAGCTCGAAGGGGAAACGAACACCGGGGAGCTGTTTTTT

clone size: NA
J gene: TRBJ2-1
D gene: NA
V gene: TRBV5-6
CDR3 protein: CASRLLAPAYNEQFF
CDR3 DNA: TGTGCCAGCAGGTTGTTGGCTCCGGCCTACAATGAGCAGTTCTTC

clone size: few
J gene: TRBJ1-1
D gene: NA
V gene: TRBV2
CDR3 protein: CASRLRDTEAFF
CDR3 DNA: TGTGCCAGCAGGCTCCGGGACACTGAAGCTTTCTTT

clone size: NA
J gene: TRBJ2-3
D gene: NA
V gene: TRBV11-2
CDR3 protein: CASSPAGGPTDTQYF
CDR3 DNA: TGTGCCAGCAGCCCGGCCGGGGGACCCACAGATACGCAGTATTTT

clone size: NA
J gene: TRBJ2-7
D gene: TRBD1
V gene: TRBV5-1
CDR3 protein: CASSSSGQGREQYF
CDR3 DNA: TGCGCCAGCAGCTCCTCGGGACAGGGGAGGGAGCAGTACTTC

clone size: medium-sized
J gene: TRBJ2-7
D gene: NA
V gene: TRBV7-3
CDR3 protein: CASSSEQYF
CDR3 DNA: TGTGCCAGCAGCTCCGAGCAGTACTTC

clone size: NA
J gene: TRBJ1-4
D gene: TRBD1
V gene: TRBV5-4
CDR3 protein: CASSLRGQGGNEKLFF
CDR3 DNA: TGTGCCAGCAGCTTACGAGGACAGGGGGGGAATGAAAAACTGTTTTTT

clone size: NA
J gene: TRBJ1-4
D gene: NA
V gene: TRBV5-1
CDR3 protein: CASSLAQGDEKLFF
CDR3 DNA: TGCGCCAGCAGCTTGGCCCAGGGCGACGAAAAACTGTTTTTT

clone size: NA
J gene: TRBJ1-3
D gene: NA
V gene: TRBV6-6
CDR3 protein: CASSTRQNAGNTIYF
CDR3 DNA: TGTGCCAGCAGTACGCGACAGAACGCTGGAAACACCATATATTTT

clone size: NA
J gene: TRBJ2-7
D gene: NA
V gene: TRBV18
CDR3 protein: CASSQGLGEQYF
CDR3 DNA: TGTGCCAGCTCACAGGGTTTGGGGGAGCAGTACTTC

clone size: NA
J gene: TRBJ1-2
D gene: TRBD1
V gene: TRBV9
CDR3 protein: CASSTPRGGNYGYTF
CDR3 DNA: TGTGCCAGCAGCACCCCCAGGGGGGGGAACTATGGCTACACCTTC

clone size: NA
J gene: TRBJ2-5
D gene: NA
V gene: TRBV2
CDR3 protein: CASSEDRASETQYF
CDR3 DNA: TGTGCCAGCAGTGAAGACAGGGCGAGTGAGACCCAGTACTTC

clone size: few
J gene: TRBJ1-4
D gene: TRBD1
V gene: TRBV2
CDR3 protein: CASRAGQLNEKLFF
CDR3 DNA: TGTGCCAGCAGGGCGGGACAGCTTAATGAAAAACTGTTTTTT

clone size: NA
J gene: TRBJ1-3
D gene: NA
V gene: TRBV19
CDR3 protein: CASSIRITTGNTIYF
CDR3 DNA: TGTGCCAGTAGTATAAGGATTACTACGGGAAACACCATATATTTT

clone size: NA
J gene: TRBJ2-2
D gene: TRBD1
V gene: TRBV7-9
CDR3 protein: CASSLTGTNTGELFF
CDR3 DNA: TGTGCCAGCAGCTTGACAGGGACGAACACCGGGGAGCTGTTTTTT

clone size: NA
J gene: TRBJ2-1
D gene: NA
V gene: TRBV5-6
CDR3 protein: CAGSFIGYEQFF
CDR3 DNA: TGTGCCGGCAGCTTTATCGGGTATGAGCAGTTCTTC

clone size: NA
J gene: TRBJ2-3
D gene: NA
V gene: TRBV9
CDR3 protein: CASSVGIGVADTQYF
CDR3 DNA: TGTGCCAGCAGCGTAGGGATAGGGGTGGCAGATACGCAGTATTTT

clone size: NA
J gene: TRBJ1-1
D gene: NA
V gene: TRBV2
CDR3 protein: CASSNKGGTEAFF
CDR3 DNA: TGTGCCAGCAGTAACAAAGGCGGGACTGAAGCTTTCTTT

clone size: once
J gene: TRBJ2-2
D gene: NA
V gene: TRBV19
CDR3 protein: CASSSWATGELFF
CDR3 DNA: TGTGCCAGTAGTTCGTGGGCCACCGGGGAGCTGTTTTTT

clone size: NA
J gene: TRBJ1-1
D gene: NA
V gene: TRBV5-1
CDR3 protein: CASSLGGVAANTEAFF
CDR3 DNA: TGCGCCAGCAGCTTGGGGGGCGTTGCAGCTAACACTGAAGCTTTCTTT

clone size: NA
J gene: TRBJ2-3
D gene: NA
V gene: TRBV5-1
CDR3 protein: CASSLMGGTDTQYF
CDR3 DNA: TGCGCCAGCAGCTTGATGGGCGGCACAGATACGCAGTATTTT

clone size: NA
J gene: TRBJ2-1
D gene: NA
V gene: TRBV25-1
CDR3 protein: CASSGMAARSEQFF
CDR3 DNA: TGTGCCAGCAGTGGCATGGCCGCCAGGAGTGAGCAGTTCTTC

clone size: NA
J gene: TRBJ2-5
D gene: NA
V gene: TRBV15
CDR3 protein: CATSRGRSEETQYF
CDR3 DNA: TGTGCCACCAGCAGAGGCCGGTCCGAGGAGACCCAGTACTTC

clone size: NA
J gene: TRBJ1-5
D gene: NA
V gene: TRBV7-2
CDR3 protein: CASSLWGRGDNQPQHF
CDR3 DNA: TGTGCCAGCAGCTTATGGGGCAGGGGTGACAATCAGCCCCAGCATTTT

clone size: NA
J gene: TRBJ2-3
D gene: NA
V gene: TRBV7-7
CDR3 protein: CASGRTTTDTQYF
CDR3 DNA: TGTGCCAGCGGGCGGACAACCACAGATACGCAGTATTTT

clone size: NA
J gene: TRBJ2-1
D gene: NA
V gene: TRBV30
CDR3 protein: CAWHGRDYNEQFF
CDR3 DNA: TGTGCCTGGCATGGACGGGACTACAATGAGCAGTTCTTC

clone size: NA
J gene: TRBJ2-1
D gene: TRBD2
V gene: TRBV7-9
CDR3 protein: CASSYSGPEGQFF
CDR3 DNA: TGTGCCAGCAGCTATAGCGGGCCGGAAGGCCAGTTCTTC

clone size: NA
J gene: TRBJ1-6
D gene: NA
V gene: TRBV28
CDR3 protein: CASSSGTISYNSPLHF
CDR3 DNA: TGTGCCAGCAGCTCCGGGACTATCTCCTATAATTCACCCCTCCACTTT

clone size: NA
J gene: TRBJ1-5
D gene: NA
V gene: TRBV4-1
CDR3 protein: CASSPTPDRQPQHF
CDR3 DNA: TGCGCCAGCAGCCCGACACCTGACCGGCAGCCCCAGCATTTT

clone size: NA
J gene: TRBJ1-1
D gene: NA
V gene: TRBV6-5
CDR3 protein: CASSPAEGGEAFF
CDR3 DNA: TGTGCCAGCAGTCCCGCGGAAGGAGGTGAAGCTTTCTTT

clone size: NA
J gene: TRBJ1-5
D gene: NA
V gene: TRBV6-5
CDR3 protein: CASSYSRFHSNQPQHF
CDR3 DNA: TGTGCCAGCAGTTACTCACGGTTTCATAGCAATCAGCCCCAGCATTTT

clone size: NA
J gene: TRBJ2-7
D gene: NA
V gene: TRBV5-1
CDR3 protein: CASSLGGGSYEQYF
CDR3 DNA: TGCGCCAGCAGCTTGGGTGGGGGGTCCTACGAGCAGTACTTC

clone size: once
J gene: TRBJ1-4
D gene: NA
V gene: TRBV18
CDR3 protein: CASSIDYLEKLFF
CDR3 DNA: TGTGCCAGCTCGATTGATTACCTCGAAAAACTGTTTTTT